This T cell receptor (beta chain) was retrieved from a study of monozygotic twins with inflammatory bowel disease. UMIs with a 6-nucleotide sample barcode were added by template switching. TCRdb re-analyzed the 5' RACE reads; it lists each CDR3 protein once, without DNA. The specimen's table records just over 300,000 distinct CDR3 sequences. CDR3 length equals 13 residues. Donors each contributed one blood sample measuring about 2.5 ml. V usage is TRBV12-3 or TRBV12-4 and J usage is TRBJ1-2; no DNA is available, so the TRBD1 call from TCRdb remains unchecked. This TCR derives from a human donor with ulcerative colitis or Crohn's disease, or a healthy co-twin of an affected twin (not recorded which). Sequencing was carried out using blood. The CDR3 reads CASSQTGAASYTF.